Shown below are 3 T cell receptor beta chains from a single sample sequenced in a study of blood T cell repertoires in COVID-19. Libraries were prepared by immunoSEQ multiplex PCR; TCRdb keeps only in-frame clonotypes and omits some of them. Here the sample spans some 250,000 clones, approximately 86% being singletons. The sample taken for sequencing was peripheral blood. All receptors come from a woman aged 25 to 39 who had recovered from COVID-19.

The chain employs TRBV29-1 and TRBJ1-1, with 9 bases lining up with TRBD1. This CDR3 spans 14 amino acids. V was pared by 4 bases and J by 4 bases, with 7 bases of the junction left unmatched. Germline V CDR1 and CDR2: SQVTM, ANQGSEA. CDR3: CSVAGQGMGTEAFF. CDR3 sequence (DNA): TGCAGCGTTGCGGGACAGGGAATGGGCACTGAAGCTTTCTTT.

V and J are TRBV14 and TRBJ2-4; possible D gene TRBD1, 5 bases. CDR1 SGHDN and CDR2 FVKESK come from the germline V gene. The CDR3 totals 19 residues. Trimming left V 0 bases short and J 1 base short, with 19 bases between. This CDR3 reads CASSQDLSLGAPAKNIQYF. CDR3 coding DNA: TGTGCCAGCAGCCAAGATCTTTCGTTAGGGGCGCCGGCCAAAAACATTCAGTACTTC.

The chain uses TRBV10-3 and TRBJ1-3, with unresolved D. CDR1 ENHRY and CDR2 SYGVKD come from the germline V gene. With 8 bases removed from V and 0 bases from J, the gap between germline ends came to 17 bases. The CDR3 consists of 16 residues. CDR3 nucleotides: TGTGCCATCGAAAAGAGAACCTCCACCTCTGGAAACACCATATATTTT. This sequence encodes CAIEKRTSTSGNTIYF.